This T cell receptor (beta chain) stems from a study of T cell responses to AZD1222 COVID-19 vaccine. Notes on this clone: Its specificity is not known.

Study-wide results and caveats: Sampling captured repertoires only after the peak T cell response. Spike-specific TCR breadth and depth went up after people got two AZD1222 doses. Clonal diversity may have been underestimated, and the donors were mostly white British, with more females than males. The study found vaccine-associated CD4 TCRs spanning spike, dominant at 160-218 and 743-854.

Produced via immunoSEQ multiplex PCR; TCRdb's table is partial and in-frame only. The sample shows about 180,000 clones, roughly 88% of them seen only once. The V and J ends lost 4 bases and 4 bases respectively, with 12 bases between them. Germline CDR1 reads SGDLS; CDR2 reads YYNGEE. CDR3 length: 15 amino acids. This TCR was recovered from an adult in good health. This chain uses TRBV9 with TRBJ2-6; D remains ambiguous. The source was peripheral blood, collected on day 0 of AZD1222 vaccination. The CDR3 is CASSKGTMGANVLTF. CDR3 in DNA: TGTGCCAGCAGCAAGGGAACTATGGGGGCCAACGTCCTGACTTTC.